A single sample is the source of the 29 T cell receptor beta chains below, sequenced in a study of T-cell memory formation after mild COVID-19. TCRdb reanalysed the 5' RACE reads using MiXCR and keeps one entry per CDR3 protein. The table includes a few hundred thousand distinct CDR3 sequences, around 24% detected once. Sequencing was carried out using PBMCs or a T cell subset sorted from them (not recorded which). The receptors stem from an adult woman who had mild COVID-19 (a few samples of this study predate the infection). Cell type and time point are not known.

CDR3 coding DNA: TGTGCCAGTAGTATTCCAGTCTGGGACAATGAGCAGTTCTTC. This translates into CASSIPVWDNEQFF. The genes are TRBV19 and TRBJ2-1, with D hard to call. The CDR3 totals 14 residues. V was clipped by 3 bases and J by 5 bases, with 11 bases between them. The V gene's germline CDR1 is LNHDA and CDR2 SQIVND (reference sequence).

The chain uses TRBV20-1 and TRBJ1-2; TRBD1 aligns across 7 bases. The CDR3 is 14 residues long. In germline, CDR1 is DFQATT, CDR2 SNEGSKA (reference sequence). J gave up 8 bases and V 4 bases, and 13 bases lay outside the gene matches. CDR3 bases: TGCAGTGCTACTGAAGGGACAGTGGGAGAGGGCTACACCTTC. It encodes CSATEGTVGEGYTF.

J is TRBJ1-2 and V is TRBV4-1, with 7 positions matching TRBD1. Germline CDR1 reads MGHRA; CDR2 reads YSYEKL. V gave up 2 bases and J gave up 10 bases; unmatched junction bases: 7. The CDR3 totals 13 residues. In DNA form, the CDR3 reads TGCGCCAGCAGCCAAAAAGGGACAGCGACCTACACCTTC. This sequence encodes CASSQKGTATYTF.

The V and J genes are TRBV12-3 or TRBV12-4 and TRBJ1-6; TRBD1 agrees at 10 bases. V trimming: 5 bases; J trimming: 9 bases; junction bases outside the gene matches: 4. This CDR3 is 14 amino acids long. As DNA, the CDR3 is TGTGCCAGCAGTCCGGGACAGGGGAGTTCACCCCTCCACTTT. It yields the protein CASSPGQGSSPLHF.

J is TRBJ2-4 and V is TRBV7-6; 10 nucleotides match TRBD2. This CDR3 has 17 residues. CDR1 and CDR2 (germline): SGHVS, FNYEAQ. Trimming took 1 base from V and 0 from J; bases not matched to a gene: 3. The CDR3 sequence is CASSLDSGGAAKNIQYF. The CDR3, as DNA: TGTGCCAGCAGCTTAGACAGCGGGGGGGCAGCCAAAAACATTCAGTACTTC.

The V call is TRBV11-3, the J call TRBJ2-1; D unclear. The germline gives CDR1 SGHNT, CDR2 YENEEA. V gave up 5 bases and J gave up 8 bases, with 16 bases separating them. There are 14 residues in the CDR3. The CDR3 nucleotides read TGTGCCAGCAGCCGTCCTGGGGAAAGCCATGAGCAGTTCTTC. Translating it yields CASSRPGESHEQFF.

The CDR3 is CASGRLFEQYF. DNA of the CDR3: TGTGCCAGCGGGAGATTGTTCGAGCAGTACTTC. The rearrangement joins TRBV6-5 to TRBJ2-7; tentative D call: TRBD2 (5 bases). The germline V and J ends were trimmed by 8 bases and 6 bases, with 11 bases remaining between them. Germline CDR1 is MNHEY and CDR2 is SVGAGI. This CDR3 has 11 residues.

The rearrangement joins TRBV4-1 to TRBJ2-7; D is possibly TRBD2 (6 bases). CDR3 length: 15 amino acids. The germline CDR1 and CDR2 sequences are MGHRA and YSYEKL. Trimming cost V 4 bases and J 5 bases, with 18 bases left between them. The CDR3: CASSRGLTVIDEQYF. Written as DNA, the CDR3 is TGCGCCAGCAGCCGCGGACTAACGGTGATCGACGAGCAGTACTTC.

This clonotype was seen a few times. This chain links TRBV4-1 with TRBJ1-1; D is perhaps TRBD1 (5 bases). Per germline, CDR1 MGHRA and CDR2 YSYEKL. Trimming removed 1 base from V and 0 bases from J, with 12 bases in between. CDR3 size: 16 residues. The CDR3 loop is CASSQGEGEMNTEAFF. The DNA of the CDR3 is TGCGCCAGCAGCCAAGGAGAAGGGGAGATGAACACTGAAGCTTTCTTT.

This clonotype was seen more than once but under ten times. This sequence joins TRBV6-5 and TRBJ2-3, with 8 bases identical to TRBD2. V shed 6 bases and J 4 bases; nucleotides not matched to a gene: 6. Germline values: CDR1 MNHEY, CDR2 SVGAGI. The CDR3 runs 14 residues. CDR3 in amino acids: CASSLAGSSDTQYF. The CDR3 DNA follows: TGTGCCAGCAGCTTAGCGGGAAGCTCAGATACGCAGTATTTT.

This sequence joins TRBV12-3 or TRBV12-4 and TRBJ2-3; 12 bases line up with TRBD2. The CDR3 consists of 14 residues. V shed 6 bases, J shed 7 bases, and the junction held 5 bases outside the gene matches. CDR3 region: CASSASGRGNTQYF. The CDR3 DNA reads TGTGCCAGCAGCGCTAGCGGGAGGGGAAATACGCAGTATTTT.

V is TRBV20-1 and J is TRBJ1-5, with TRBD1 as a possible D gene (5 bases). Trimming took off 5 bases at V and 2 bases at J, with 10 bases between the two ends. The CDR3 sequence is 13 residues long. CDR1 and CDR2 from the germline V gene are DFQATT and SNEGSKA (reference sequence). The CDR3 DNA reads TGCAGTGCTCCGGGGGTCGGCAATCAGCCCCAGCATTTT. Amino acid sequence: CSAPGVGNQPQHF.

The chain uses TRBV12-3 or TRBV12-4 and TRBJ1-5; D is unresolved. Trimming took off 1 base at V and 3 bases at J, with 7 bases between the two ends. The CDR3 totals 14 residues. Here the CDR3 reads CASSLGSVNQPQHF. In nucleotides, the CDR3 is TGTGCCAGCAGTTTAGGGTCAGTCAATCAGCCCCAGCATTTT.

This clonotype turned up a few times. The chain employs TRBV3-1 and TRBJ2-1; possibly TRBD2 for D (5 bases). CDR1 is LGHDT, CDR2 YNNKEL, per germline (reference sequence). The V end lost 2 bases, the J end lost 6 bases, and 17 bases lay between the germline ends. The CDR3 totals 16 residues. CDR3 residues: CASSQSGGRRANEQFF. CDR3 sequence (DNA): TGTGCCAGCAGCCAATCGGGTGGAAGGCGGGCCAATGAGCAGTTCTTC.

This clonotype was detected only a few times. The CDR3 loop is CASRLGQNSYEQYF. In DNA, the CDR3 is TGTGCCAGCAGACTCGGACAGAACTCCTACGAGCAGTACTTC. The chain has TRBV7-9 and TRBJ2-7; perhaps TRBD1 as D (6 bases). Germline loops: CDR1 SEHNR, CDR2 FQNEAQ (reference sequence). The germline V and J ends were trimmed by 6 bases and 0 bases, with 12 bases remaining between them. The CDR3 length is 14 residues.

The chain employs TRBV20-1 and TRBJ2-5; a weak D match, TRBD1 (5 bases). Germline V CDR1 and CDR2: DFQATT, SNEGSKA (reference sequence). CDR3 size: 14 residues. Trimming stripped 6 bases from V and 3 bases from J, with 17 bases between. CDR3 protein: CSASRGSQKETQYF. The CDR3 region has the DNA TGCAGTGCCAGTAGGGGAAGTCAGAAAGAGACCCAGTACTTC.

This chain connects TRBV20-1 to TRBJ2-5; 8 bases match TRBD2. The CDR3 has 15 residues. J gave up 4 bases and V 0 bases, and 7 bases lay outside the gene matches. CDR1 and CDR2 from the germline V gene are DFQATT and SNEGSKA (reference sequence). DNA of the CDR3: TGCAGTGCTAGAGATTTGATAGCGGGGACAGAGACCCAGTACTTC. Translating gives CSARDLIAGTETQYF.

The chain has TRBV30 and TRBJ2-2; possibly TRBD1 for D (5 bases). CDR3 length: 15 amino acids. The V gene lost 1 base and the J gene lost 5 bases, with 14 bases spanning the gap. Germline CDR1 and CDR2: GTSNPN and SVGIG (reference sequence). The CDR3, as DNA: TGTGCCTGGAGTGGCAGGGCAACGAGAACCGGGGAGCTGTTTTTT. Amino acid sequence: CAWSGRATRTGELFF.

This clonotype was detected only a few times. The V call is TRBV29-1, the J call TRBJ2-7; possible D gene TRBD2, 7 bases. Trimming left V 7 bases short and J 4 bases short, with 17 bases between. The CDR3 loop spans 13 amino acids. Germline loops: CDR1 SQVTM, CDR2 ANQGSEA. The CDR3 DNA reads as TGCAGCGCCCGGACGGAGGGGGGGTACGAGCAGTACTTC. Amino acid sequence: CSARTEGGYEQYF.

The chain carries TRBV9 and TRBJ2-1; 7 nucleotides line up with TRBD2. The trim removed 4 bases at V and 7 bases at J, leaving 8 bases unmatched. This CDR3 comprises 14 residues. CDR1 and CDR2 (germline): SGDLS, YYNGEE. As DNA, the CDR3 is TGTGCCAGCAGCCCTTCCTGGGGGGGGAATGAGCAGTTCTTC. It encodes CASSPSWGGNEQFF.

The table lists this clonotype with many counts. The rearrangement links TRBV2 to TRBJ2-3; D gene uncertain. V dropped 3 bases and J dropped 2 bases, with 6 bases sitting between them. This CDR3 spans 13 amino acids. Germline V gene sequence: CDR1 SNHLY, CDR2 FYNNEI. The CDR3 region is CASSDTYTDTQYF. The CDR3 region has the DNA TGTGCCAGCAGTGATACCTACACAGATACGCAGTATTTT.

The chain uses TRBV6-1 and TRBJ2-1; 10 bases map to TRBD2. The germline V gene encodes CDR1 MNHNS and CDR2 SASEGT. V lost 5 bases to trimming and J lost 7 bases; unmatched junction nucleotides: 8. CDR3 size: 15 residues. CDR3 sequence (DNA): TGTGCCAGCAGTAACCTAGCGGGAGCGGGGAATGAGCAGTTCTTC. Translated, it gives CASSNLAGAGNEQFF.

This clonotype has more than one count but fewer than ten. V usage is TRBV5-4 and J usage is TRBJ2-5; tentative D call: TRBD1 (5 bases). The CDR3 extends over 13 amino acids. Trimming removed 5 bases at V and 2 bases at J, with 10 bases between. Germline loops: CDR1 SGHNT, CDR2 YYREEE (reference sequence). The CDR3 here is CASRQAHQETQYF. The CDR3 nucleotides are TGTGCCAGCAGACAGGCCCATCAAGAGACCCAGTACTTC.

The chain joins TRBV6-2 or TRBV6-3 to TRBJ2-1; no firm D call. Trimming took off 6 bases at V and 6 bases at J, with 12 bases between the two ends. Germline CDR1 is MNHEY and CDR2 is SVGEGT. The CDR3 loop spans 13 amino acids. The CDR3 is CASRMDGSNEQFF. Here the CDR3 DNA reads TGTGCCAGCAGAATGGACGGAAGCAATGAGCAGTTCTTC.

This clonotype was observed a handful of times. The chain couples TRBV2 to TRBJ2-1; tentatively, D is TRBD1 (6 bases). Trimming pared 5 bases from V and 5 bases from J, leaving 16 bases between. Germline values: CDR1 SNHLY, CDR2 FYNNEI. The CDR3 spans 15 residues. DNA of the CDR3: TGTGCCAGCAGTCGGGAACAGGGATCTGACAATGAGCAGTTCTTC. Translation: CASSREQGSDNEQFF.

V usage is TRBV24-1 and J usage is TRBJ2-1; no definite D call. This CDR3 region has 13 residues. Germline CDR1 reads KGHDR; CDR2 reads SFDVKD. V shed 5 bases and J shed 0 bases, with 4 bases lying between them. The CDR3 region is CATSVSSYNEQFF. The CDR3 nucleotides read TGTGCCACCAGTGTGAGCTCCTACAATGAGCAGTTCTTC.

The V gene is TRBV20-1, the J gene TRBJ2-5; 14 nucleotides align to TRBD2. The CDR3 loop spans 18 amino acids. V shed 3 bases and J 0 bases; nucleotides not matched to a gene: 9. Germline V gene data show CDR1 as DFQATT and CDR2 as SNEGSKA (reference sequence). Here the CDR3 DNA reads TGCAGTGCTAGTAGTGGGACTAGCGGGAGAGGGTACCAAGAGACCCAGTACTTC. Amino acid sequence: CSASSGTSGRGYQETQYF.

This clonotype turned up a few times. The chain employs TRBV7-9 and TRBJ2-7; 8 bases agree with TRBD1. Looked up from germline, CDR1 is SEHNR and CDR2 is FQNEAQ (reference sequence). J lost 6 bases, V lost 10 bases, and 11 bases had no gene match. This CDR3 is built from 13 residues. Here the CDR3 DNA reads TGTGCCACCACCGGGACAGGACTTACCGAGCAGTACTTC. It yields the protein CATTGTGLTEQYF. Complete variable domain (other parts from reference TRBV7-9 and TRBJ2-7): DTGVSQNPRHKITKRGQNVTFRCDPISEHNRLYWYRQTLGQGPEFLTYFQNEAQLEKSRLLSDRFSAERPKGSFSTLEIQRTEQGDSAMYLCATTGTGLTEQYFGPGTRLTVT.

This clonotype showed up just a few times. V and J are TRBV24-1 and TRBJ2-3, with D possibly matching TRBD2 (5 bases). Looked up from germline, CDR1 is KGHDR and CDR2 is SFDVKD. CDR3 length equals 14 residues. V dropped 2 bases and J dropped 6 bases, with 11 bases sitting between them. The CDR3 is CATSDSAAVDTQYF. The CDR3 nucleotides are TGTGCCACCAGTGATTCAGCGGCGGTGGATACGCAGTATTTT.